This TCR beta chain was recorded in a study of regulatory T cells in long-lasting Graves disease. Study-wide results and limits: TRBV28, TRBJ1-2 and TRBJ2-5 were favored in persistent disease. New patients shared 970 or so public clonotypes, and persistent patients shared more, with a few thousand.

This CDR3 is built from 16 residues. Germline assignment: CDR1 DFQATT and CDR2 SNEGSKA (reference sequence). V lost 0 bases, J lost 5 bases, and 19 bases lay in between. Library construction for TCR beta used iRepertoire HTBI primers and Arm-PCR of CDR3 regions. In TCRdb, the multiplex PCR reads were re-called with MiXCR into one record per CDR3 protein. The sample holds approximately 250,000 distinct CDR3 sequences; 18% are singletons and the top ten take roughly a fifth. At least ten counts were recorded for this clonotype. Its antigen remains unknown. Sample time point: newly diagnosed GD, antithyroid drugs for less than 3 months. Extracted RNA from PBMCs served as the source of the TCR library.

The clonotype was recovered from a female donor with Graves disease. The source was peripheral blood mononuclear cells (PBMCs), collected at new diagnosis, from a patient treated with antithyroid drugs. The chain is built from TRBV20-1 and TRBJ2-5; D is possibly TRBD2 (7 bases). CDR3 in DNA: TGCAGTGCTAGAGATCAAAGGGCGGGGAGGGGGGAGACCCAGTACTTC. It codes for CSARDQRAGRGETQYF.